What follows describes a single T cell receptor (beta chain). The antigen remains unidentified. The CDR3 loop spans 10 amino acids. V lost 8 bases, J lost 7 bases, and 5 bases lay in between. Germline V gene data show CDR1 as MDHEN and CDR2 as SYDVKM. The data are from a study of graft-versus-host responses after intestinal transplantation. Study-level information: All recipients got anti-thymocyte globulin induction, then tacrolimus and steroids for three to four years.

Sequencing used immunoSEQ multiplex PCR; TCRdb keeps in-frame clones, though not all of them. The sample has 80,000 to 100,000 clones, around 90% seen once; the top ten hold approximately 0.069%. Whole-study findings and limits: The authors found GvH clones in recipient marrow, some appearing first in ileum or blood. Early after transplant, HvG declines were associated with peak levels of circulating GvH clones.

The gene calls are TRBV28 and TRBJ2-2; D may be TRBD1 (5 bases). This clonotype was sampled from a human donor who was the organ donor for an intestinal transplant. The sequencing here drew on unstimulated CD8+ T cells sorted from spleen or lymph node cells, taken before transplant. The CDR3 nucleotides read TGTGCCAGCCAGGGCGGGGAGCTGTTTTTT. The encoded protein is CASQGGELFF.